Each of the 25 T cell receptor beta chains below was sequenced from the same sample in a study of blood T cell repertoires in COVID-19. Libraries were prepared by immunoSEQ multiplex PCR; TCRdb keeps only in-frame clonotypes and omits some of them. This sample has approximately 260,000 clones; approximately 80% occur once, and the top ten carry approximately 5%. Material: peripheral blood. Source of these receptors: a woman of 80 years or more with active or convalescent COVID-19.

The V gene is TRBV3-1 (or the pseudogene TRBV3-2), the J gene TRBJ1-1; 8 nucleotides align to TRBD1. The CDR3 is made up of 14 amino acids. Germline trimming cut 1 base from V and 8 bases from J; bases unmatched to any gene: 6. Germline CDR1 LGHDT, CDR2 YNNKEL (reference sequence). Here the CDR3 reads CASSQGDRFTEAFF. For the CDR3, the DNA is TGTGCCAGCAGCCAAGGGGACAGGTTCACCGAAGCTTTCTTT.

CDR3 residues: CASSLAGGAGTDTQYF. Here the CDR3 DNA reads TGTGCCAGCAGCCTAGCGGGAGGGGCGGGCACAGATACGCAGTATTTT. This rearrangement joins TRBV28 to TRBJ2-3; 12 bases map to TRBD2. The germline CDR1 and CDR2 sequences are MDHEN and SYDVKM. V was clipped by 6 bases and J by 1 base; unmatched bases: 5. CDR3 size: 16 residues.

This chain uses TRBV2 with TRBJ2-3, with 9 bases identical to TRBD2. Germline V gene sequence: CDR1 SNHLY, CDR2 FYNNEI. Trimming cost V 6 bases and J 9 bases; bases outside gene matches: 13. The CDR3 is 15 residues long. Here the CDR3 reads CASRRTPTSGGTQYF. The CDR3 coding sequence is TGTGCCAGCAGACGCACGCCGACTAGCGGTGGAACGCAGTATTTT.

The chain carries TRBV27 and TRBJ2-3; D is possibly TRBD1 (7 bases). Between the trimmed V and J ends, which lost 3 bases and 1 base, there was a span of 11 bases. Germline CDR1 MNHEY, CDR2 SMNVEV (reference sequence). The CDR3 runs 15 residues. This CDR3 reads CASSFSRGGTDTQYF. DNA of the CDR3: TGTGCCAGCAGTTTCAGCAGGGGGGGCACAGATACGCAGTATTTT.

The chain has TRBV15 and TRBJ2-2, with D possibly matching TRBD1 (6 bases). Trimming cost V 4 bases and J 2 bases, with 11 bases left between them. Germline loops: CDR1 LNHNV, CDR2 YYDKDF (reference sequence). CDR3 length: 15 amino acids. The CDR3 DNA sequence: TGTGCCACCAGCATTGGACAGTTTAACACCGGGGAGCTGTTTTTT. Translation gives CATSIGQFNTGELFF.

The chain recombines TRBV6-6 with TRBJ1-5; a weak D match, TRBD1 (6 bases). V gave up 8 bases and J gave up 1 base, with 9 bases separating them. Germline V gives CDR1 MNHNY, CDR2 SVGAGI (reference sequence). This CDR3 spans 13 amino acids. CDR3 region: CASGQRSNQPQHF. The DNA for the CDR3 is TGTGCCAGCGGACAGAGGAGCAATCAGCCCCAGCATTTT.

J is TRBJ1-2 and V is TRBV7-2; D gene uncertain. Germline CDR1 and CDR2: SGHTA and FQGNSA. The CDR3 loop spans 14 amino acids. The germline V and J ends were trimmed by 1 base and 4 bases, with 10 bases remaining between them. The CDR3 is CASSLGGGSYGYTF. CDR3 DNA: TGTGCCAGCAGCTTAGGAGGTGGGTCCTATGGCTACACCTTC.

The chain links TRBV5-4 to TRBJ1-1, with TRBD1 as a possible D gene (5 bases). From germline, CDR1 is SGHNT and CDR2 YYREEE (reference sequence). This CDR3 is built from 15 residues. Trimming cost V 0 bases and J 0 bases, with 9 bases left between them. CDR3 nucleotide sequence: TGTGCCAGCAGCTTGGGGGGCACCCTGAACACTGAAGCTTTCTTT. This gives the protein CASSLGGTLNTEAFF.

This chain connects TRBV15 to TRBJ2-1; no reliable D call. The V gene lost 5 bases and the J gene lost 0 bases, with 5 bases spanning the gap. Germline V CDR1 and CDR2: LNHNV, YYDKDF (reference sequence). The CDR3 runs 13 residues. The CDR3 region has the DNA TGTGCCACCAGCGAGAGCTCCTACAATGAGCAGTTCTTC. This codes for CATSESSYNEQFF.

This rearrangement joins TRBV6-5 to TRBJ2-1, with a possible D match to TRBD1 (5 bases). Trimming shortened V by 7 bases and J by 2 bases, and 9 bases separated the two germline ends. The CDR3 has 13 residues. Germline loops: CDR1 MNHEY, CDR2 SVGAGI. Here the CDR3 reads CASIDSTYNEQFF. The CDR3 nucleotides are TGTGCCAGCATCGACAGTACCTACAATGAGCAGTTCTTC.

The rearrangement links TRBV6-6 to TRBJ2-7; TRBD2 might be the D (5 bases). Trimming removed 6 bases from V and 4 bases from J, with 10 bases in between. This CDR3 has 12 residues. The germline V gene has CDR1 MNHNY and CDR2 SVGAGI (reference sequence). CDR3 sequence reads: CASSDYRYEQYF. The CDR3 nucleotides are TGTGCCAGCAGCGACTACCGTTACGAGCAGTACTTC.

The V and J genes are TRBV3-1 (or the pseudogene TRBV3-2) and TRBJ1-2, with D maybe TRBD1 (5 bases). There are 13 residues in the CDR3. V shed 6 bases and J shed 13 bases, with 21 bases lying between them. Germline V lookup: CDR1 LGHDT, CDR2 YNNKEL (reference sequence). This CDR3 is CASSTSPRGFCTF. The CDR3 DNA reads TGTGCCAGCAGTACCAGTCCTAGGGGTTTTTGCACCTTC.

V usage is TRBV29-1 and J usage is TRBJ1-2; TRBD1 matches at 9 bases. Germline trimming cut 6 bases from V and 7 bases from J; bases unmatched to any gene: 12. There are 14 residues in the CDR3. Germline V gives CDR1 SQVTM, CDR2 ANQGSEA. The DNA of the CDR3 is TGCAGCGTAGAAAACAGGGGGCGAAGCGTTGGCTACACCTTC. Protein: CSVENRGRSVGYTF.

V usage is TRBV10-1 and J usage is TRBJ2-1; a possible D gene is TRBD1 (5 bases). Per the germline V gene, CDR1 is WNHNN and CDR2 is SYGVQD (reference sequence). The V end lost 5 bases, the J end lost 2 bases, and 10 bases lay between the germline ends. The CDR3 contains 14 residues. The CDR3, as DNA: TGCGCCAGCAGTACAGGCGTTACCTACAATGAGCAGTTCTTC. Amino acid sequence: CASSTGVTYNEQFF.

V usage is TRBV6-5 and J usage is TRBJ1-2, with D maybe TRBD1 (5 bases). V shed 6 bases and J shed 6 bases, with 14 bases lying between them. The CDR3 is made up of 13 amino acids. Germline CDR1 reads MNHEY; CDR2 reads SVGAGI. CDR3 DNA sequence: TGTGCCAGCAGCTCTCTCAGGGCACATGGCTACACCTTC. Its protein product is CASSSLRAHGYTF.

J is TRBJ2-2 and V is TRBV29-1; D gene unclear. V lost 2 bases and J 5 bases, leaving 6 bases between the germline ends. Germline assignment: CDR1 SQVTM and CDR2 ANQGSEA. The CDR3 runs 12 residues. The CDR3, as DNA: TGCAGCGTTGAATCTCGTACCGGGGAGCTGTTTTTT. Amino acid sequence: CSVESRTGELFF.

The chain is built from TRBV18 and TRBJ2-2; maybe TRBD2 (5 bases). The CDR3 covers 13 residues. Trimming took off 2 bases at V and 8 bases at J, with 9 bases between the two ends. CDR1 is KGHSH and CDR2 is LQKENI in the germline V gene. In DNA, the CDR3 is TGTGCCAGCTCACCAATAGCGAGGGGGGAGCTGTTTTTT. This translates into CASSPIARGELFF.

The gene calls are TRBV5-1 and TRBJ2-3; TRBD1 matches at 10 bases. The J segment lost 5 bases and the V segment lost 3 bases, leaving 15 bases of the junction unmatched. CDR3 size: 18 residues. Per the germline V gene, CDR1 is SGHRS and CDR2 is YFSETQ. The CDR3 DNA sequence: TGCGCCAGCAGCTCTTTCCCATCCGGGACAGGGGCTAAAGATACGCAGTATTTT. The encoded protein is CASSSFPSGTGAKDTQYF.

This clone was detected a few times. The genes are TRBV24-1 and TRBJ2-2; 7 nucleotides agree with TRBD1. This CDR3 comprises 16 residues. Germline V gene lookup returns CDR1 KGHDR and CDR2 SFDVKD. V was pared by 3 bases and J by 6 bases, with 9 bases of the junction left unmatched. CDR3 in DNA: TGTGCCACCAGTGATCCCGGGACAGCCGCCGCCGGGGAGCTGTTTTTT. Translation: CATSDPGTAAAGELFF.

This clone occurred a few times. DNA for the CDR3: TGTGCCAGCAAGGAGGGGACTAGCGTCAGAAAAACGCAGTATTTT. This translates into CASKEGTSVRKTQYF. The gene calls are TRBV2 and TRBJ2-3; TRBD2 matches 10 bases. Germline CDR1 and CDR2: SNHLY and FYNNEI. After removal of 7 bases from V and 9 bases from J, the junction contained 13 bases not matched to a gene. The CDR3 is made up of 15 amino acids.

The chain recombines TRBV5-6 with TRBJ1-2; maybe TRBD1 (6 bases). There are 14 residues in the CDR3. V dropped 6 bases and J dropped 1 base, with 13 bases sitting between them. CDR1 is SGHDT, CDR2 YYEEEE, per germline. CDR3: CASNQGPINYGYTF. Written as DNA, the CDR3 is TGTGCCAGCAACCAGGGGCCAATTAACTATGGCTACACCTTC.

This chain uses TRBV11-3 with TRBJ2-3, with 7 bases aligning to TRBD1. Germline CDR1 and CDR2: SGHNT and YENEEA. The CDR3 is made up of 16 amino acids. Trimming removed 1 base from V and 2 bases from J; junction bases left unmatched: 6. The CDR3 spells CASSLGGTDFTDTQYF. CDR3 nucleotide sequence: TGTGCCAGCAGCTTAGGGGGGACAGACTTCACAGATACGCAGTATTTT.

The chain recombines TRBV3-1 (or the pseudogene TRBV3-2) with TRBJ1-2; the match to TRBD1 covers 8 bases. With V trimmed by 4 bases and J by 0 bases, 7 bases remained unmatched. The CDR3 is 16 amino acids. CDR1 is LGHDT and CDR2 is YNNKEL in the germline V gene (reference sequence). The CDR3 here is CASSRRVTGANYGYTF. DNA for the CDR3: TGTGCCAGCAGCCGCCGGGTGACAGGGGCTAACTATGGCTACACCTTC.

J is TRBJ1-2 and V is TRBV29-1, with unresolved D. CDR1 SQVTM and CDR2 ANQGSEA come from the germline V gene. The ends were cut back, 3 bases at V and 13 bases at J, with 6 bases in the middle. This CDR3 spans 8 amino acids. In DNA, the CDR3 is TGCAGCGTTGACCATTTCACCTTC. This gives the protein CSVDHFTF.

The CDR3 loop reads CASSPGQVNTEAFF. CDR3 DNA sequence: TGTGCCAGTAGCCCGGGACAGGTGAACACTGAAGCTTTCTTT. The V and J genes are TRBV19 and TRBJ1-1, with TRBD1 identical over 8 bases. V was pared by 6 bases and J by 0 bases, with 3 bases of the junction left unmatched. The CDR3 totals 14 residues. Germline V gene lookup returns CDR1 LNHDA and CDR2 SQIVND (reference sequence).